This T cell receptor beta chain was identified in a study of post-analysis software for immune sequencing data. V was shortened by 4 bases and J by 6 bases, with 19 bases between the two germline ends. The germline gives CDR1 SQVTM, CDR2 ANQGSEA. The CDR3 has 14 amino acids. General study results and limits: With TRBV5-6, TRBV5-1 and TRBV20-1 included, roughly five TRBV segments were more frequent in patients than in controls.

On this clonotype: The target antigen is unknown.

Included in the TCR beta cDNA libraries were unique molecular identifiers. TCRdb re-analysed the PCR reads in MiXCR, keeping a single row per CDR3 protein. The data contain approximately 730,000 distinct CDR3 sequences, approximately 30% of them seen just once; the ten biggest clones take up around 0.55%. This TCR derives from a girl aged 5-17 years with multiple sclerosis. The chain carries TRBV29-1 and TRBJ2-7; D is undetermined. Sequenced input: blood. DNA of the CDR3: TGCAGCGTTGTTGCCTGGCCCTCCAATTCCGAGCAGTACTTC. Its translation: CSVVAWPSNSEQYF.